This T cell receptor (beta chain) was observed in a study of OX40 agonist ivuxolimab in advanced cancers. A note on the overall study: Ivuxolimab was a fully human IgG2 agonistic monoclonal antibody targeting the costimulatory receptor OX40 (CD134). Among the roughly 52 dose-escalation patients, about 20 had hepatocellular carcinoma, approximately 15 melanoma, 9 renal cell carcinoma and 9 head and neck cancer. The paper covers the monotherapy dose-escalation part of the phase I ivuxolimab trial, which included N = 52 patients. A male proportion of around 80% and a mean age of about 60 years, ranging from roughly 23 to 85, were recorded for the dose-escalation cohort. Peripheral TCRbeta sequencing aimed to test whether ivuxolimab altered TCR sequence diversity and caused clonal T-cell expansion. Intravenous ivuxolimab was administered to patients every 2 weeks at six dose levels: 0.01, 0.1, 0.3, 1.5, 3 and 10 mg/kg. Prior anti-PD-1, anti-PD-L1 or anti-CTLA-4 therapy was permitted, and checkpoint inhibitors had been received by more than 35% of dose-escalation patients. Partial responses occurred in three dose-escalation patients: two with cutaneous melanoma and one with hepatocellular carcinoma.

Genomic DNA was isolated from the sorted cells so that the TCRbeta CDR3 region could be sequenced. TCRbeta CDR3 regions were sequenced using the immunoSEQ Assay. The table comes from immuneACCESS by way of TCRdb, which keeps in-frame sequences with V and J called. Part of the clones is missing from these tables; in studies checked, under half for an unresolved V gene and the rest for unknown reasons. A total of 55,000 to 85,000 clones appear in this sample, 87% of them only once. About 1.3% of the sample lies in the top ten. The CDR3 measures 14 amino acids from cysteine to phenylalanine. Only the CDR3 part of the read is kept: 42 bases, read in frame from the first base. CDR1 MNHEY and CDR2 SMNVEV were looked up in the germline V gene (reference sequence). Clipping removes 6 bases from V and 1 base from J, with 4 as the unmatched junction base count. Patients with a history of autoimmune disease or receiving systemic immunosuppression were excluded from the trial. In every dose cohort, peripheral blood was drawn for TCR sequencing at baseline, cycle 4 day 1, and cycle 7 day 1. Samples came from an open-label, multicenter, first-in-human phase I dose-escalation trial of ivuxolimab. Adults with locally advanced or metastatic melanoma, renal cell, hepatocellular, or head and neck squamous cell carcinoma were enrolled in the trial. Before TCR sequencing, CD4+ T cells and CD8+ T cells were sorted from peripheral blood as separate populations.

This clone showed up just once. Its antigen remains undetermined. No much larger clone is present one base from it, and per-base qualities are unavailable. The paper's findings and limits, for the study overall: In the 0.1-3.0 mg/kg groups, partial responders were among the patients with the lowest normalized peripheral clonal expansion, particularly in CD8+ T cells. The antigen specificity of the clonally expanded peripheral T cells was not determined. After ivuxolimab, CD8+ T cells had more expanded clones than CD4+ T cells on average. At doses of 0.1 to 3.0 mg/kg, clonal expansion of both CD4+ and CD8+ blood T cells was observed from baseline to week 6. Low levels of normalized T-cell clonal expansion were also seen in some nonresponding patients.

This material consisted of CD4+ or CD8+ T cells sorted from blood, taken in a trial of the OX40 agonist ivuxolimab. The V and J segments used are TRBV27 and TRBJ1-2; 8 bases in the junction line up with TRBD1. The clonotype was recovered from an adult with an advanced solid tumor such as melanoma, head and neck, liver or kidney cancer. The DNA is TGTGCCAGCAGGGCGGACAGGGTTAACTATGGCTACACCTTC. This codes for CASRADRVNYGYTF.